This T cell receptor beta chain was identified in a study of blood T cell repertoires in COVID-19. Study summary: The samples span acute and convalescent COVID-19 from the United States, Italy and Spain. T cells, B-cell-depleted T cells, or PBMCs provided the cDNA or gDNA that served as material.

The Seattle patients, enrolled during active infection, were followed longitudinally. Germline V lookup: CDR1 MNHNY, CDR2 SVGAGI (reference sequence). The CDR3 length is 17 residues. The ends lost 5 bases at V and 3 bases at J; junction bases unmatched: 10. Per the authors' pipeline: Quantification of nucleated cells was approximated via reference gene primer amplification. Some clones are missing from TCRdb's copy, which holds only in-frame ones; the method was immunoSEQ multiplex PCR. Clone size and V and J calls were adopted from that table, with D and trimming inferred from the DNA. Here the sample spans some 100,000 clones, roughly 70% being singletons.

Sequenced material: peripheral blood. The receptor was isolated from a man between 65 and 85 years old with COVID-19, enrolled during active disease. The gene calls are TRBV6-6 and TRBJ2-6; TRBD2 agrees at 7 bases. The CDR3 sequence: CASSPTGGSDGANVLTF. CDR3 DNA sequence: TGTGCCAGCAGTCCAACGGGAGGTTCGGATGGGGCCAACGTCCTGACTTTC.